The rows below give T cell receptor beta chains drawn from one sample of a study of cytomegalovirus exposure and HLA in healthy donors. Libraries were prepared by immunoSEQ multiplex PCR; TCRdb keeps only in-frame clonotypes and omits some of them. The sample lists about 150,000 clones; 80% were seen once. The sample was PBMCs. The receptors derive from a woman between 40 and 55 years old in good health and CMV-seropositive. CDR3s include the opening cysteine and the closing phenylalanine or tryptophan. Fields, in order: CDR3 length, D gene, J gene, clone size, V gene, CDR3 protein, CDR3 DNA. D genes are given only for firm matches. Size values are once, few and many counts, or a class for expanded clones, and some rows have none.

CDR3 length: 15
D gene: -
J gene: TRBJ1-1
clone size: -
V gene: TRBV6-6
CDR3 protein: CASSYSANLNTEAFF
CDR3 DNA: TGTGCCAGCAGTTACTCGGCAAACCTGAACACTGAAGCTTTCTTT

CDR3 length: 14
D gene: -
J gene: TRBJ2-1
clone size: -
V gene: TRBV6-1
CDR3 protein: CASSDGALGNEQFF
CDR3 DNA: TGTGCCAGCAGTGATGGAGCCTTGGGCAATGAGCAGTTCTTC

CDR3 length: 14
D gene: TRBD2
J gene: TRBJ2-7
clone size: once
V gene: TRBV27
CDR3 protein: CASSLIAGADEQYF
CDR3 DNA: TGTGCCAGCAGTTTGATAGCGGGAGCGGACGAGCAGTACTTC

CDR3 length: 17
D gene: -
J gene: TRBJ2-6
clone size: many
V gene: TRBV11-2
CDR3 protein: CASSLGTFSSGANVLTF
CDR3 DNA: TGTGCCAGCAGCTTGGGGACTTTTAGCTCTGGGGCCAACGTCCTGACTTTC

CDR3 length: 15
D gene: TRBD2
J gene: TRBJ2-7
clone size: -
V gene: TRBV7-2
CDR3 protein: CASSLSRGRVDEQYF
CDR3 DNA: TGTGCCAGCAGCTTATCACGCGGGAGAGTGGACGAGCAGTACTTC

CDR3 length: 19
D gene: TRBD1
J gene: TRBJ1-5
clone size: few
V gene: TRBV19
CDR3 protein: CASSIERDRGWDSNQPQHF
CDR3 DNA: TGTGCCAGTAGTATAGAAAGGGACAGGGGATGGGATAGCAATCAGCCCCAGCATTTT

CDR3 length: 14
D gene: -
J gene: TRBJ2-7
clone size: -
V gene: TRBV11-3
CDR3 protein: CASSLGGDQGEQYF
CDR3 DNA: TGTGCCAGCAGCTTAGGGGGGGACCAGGGAGAGCAGTACTTC

CDR3 length: 15
D gene: -
J gene: TRBJ2-1
clone size: -
V gene: TRBV28
CDR3 protein: CASSAGPSSYNEQFF
CDR3 DNA: TGTGCCAGCAGCGCGGGACCCTCCAGCTACAATGAGCAGTTCTTC

CDR3 length: 15
D gene: TRBD1
J gene: TRBJ1-2
clone size: -
V gene: TRBV5-4
CDR3 protein: CASSPPLGQNYGYTF
CDR3 DNA: TGTGCCAGCAGCCCACCCCTGGGACAGAACTATGGCTACACCTTC

CDR3 length: 14
D gene: -
J gene: TRBJ2-1
clone size: -
V gene: TRBV30
CDR3 protein: CAWSVVLATREQFF
CDR3 DNA: TGTGCCTGGAGTGTAGTGCTAGCGACGCGTGAGCAGTTCTTC

CDR3 length: 13
D gene: -
J gene: TRBJ2-5
clone size: -
V gene: TRBV28
CDR3 protein: CASRAAGQETQYF
CDR3 DNA: TGTGCCAGCAGAGCCGCGGGGCAAGAGACCCAGTACTTC

CDR3 length: 18
D gene: TRBD2
J gene: TRBJ2-3
clone size: -
V gene: TRBV19
CDR3 protein: CASCGGTSGRRSADTQYF
CDR3 DNA: TGTGCCAGCTGCGGGGGGACTAGCGGGAGGCGGAGCGCAGATACGCAGTATTTT

CDR3 length: 15
D gene: -
J gene: TRBJ1-4
clone size: -
V gene: TRBV11-3
CDR3 protein: CASSLDEVGREKLFF
CDR3 DNA: TGTGCCAGCAGCCTGGATGAGGTGGGGCGTGAAAAACTGTTTTTT

CDR3 length: 13
D gene: -
J gene: TRBJ2-7
clone size: once
V gene: TRBV4-2
CDR3 protein: CASSQGIAYEQYF
CDR3 DNA: TGTGCCAGCAGCCAAGGCATAGCCTACGAGCAGTACTTC

CDR3 length: 13
D gene: -
J gene: TRBJ2-3
clone size: -
V gene: TRBV30
CDR3 protein: CAWSENSADTQYF
CDR3 DNA: TGTGCCTGGTCGGAGAATTCGGCAGATACGCAGTATTTT

CDR3 length: 15
D gene: TRBD2
J gene: TRBJ2-5
clone size: -
V gene: TRBV7-9
CDR3 protein: CASSLAGLAGVAQYF
CDR3 DNA: TGTGCCAGCAGCTTAGCAGGACTAGCGGGAGTGGCCCAGTACTTC

CDR3 length: 14
D gene: TRBD2
J gene: TRBJ2-3
clone size: few
V gene: TRBV10-1
CDR3 protein: CASSGGSGSDTQYF
CDR3 DNA: TGCGCCAGCAGTGGTGGTAGCGGGAGCGATACGCAGTATTTT

CDR3 length: 13
D gene: -
J gene: TRBJ2-3
clone size: once
V gene: TRBV2
CDR3 protein: CASSDSVVDTQYF
CDR3 DNA: TGTGCCAGCAGTGATTCGGTCGTGGATACGCAGTATTTT

CDR3 length: 17
D gene: -
J gene: TRBJ2-7
clone size: -
V gene: TRBV7-8
CDR3 protein: CASNPVGSAGLSYEQYF
CDR3 DNA: TGTGCCAGCAACCCGGTCGGGTCGGCGGGCCTCTCCTACGAGCAGTACTTC

CDR3 length: 14
D gene: -
J gene: TRBJ2-6
clone size: once
V gene: TRBV7-9
CDR3 protein: CASSSGAGANVLTF
CDR3 DNA: TGTGCCAGCAGCTCGGGAGCTGGGGCCAACGTCCTGACTTTC

CDR3 length: 15
D gene: TRBD1
J gene: TRBJ2-2
clone size: -
V gene: TRBV27
CDR3 protein: CASRFDRGNTGELFF
CDR3 DNA: TGTGCCAGCAGATTCGACAGGGGAAACACCGGGGAGCTGTTTTTT

CDR3 length: 13
D gene: TRBD1
J gene: TRBJ2-7
clone size: -
V gene: TRBV29-1
CDR3 protein: CSAEGDRSYEQYF
CDR3 DNA: TGCAGCGCCGAAGGGGACAGATCCTACGAGCAGTACTTC

CDR3 length: 15
D gene: -
J gene: TRBJ2-3
clone size: -
V gene: TRBV30
CDR3 protein: CAWSDFHLEQAEQYF
CDR3 DNA: TGTGCCTGGAGTGATTTCCACCTCGAGCAGGCAGAGCAGTATTTT

CDR3 length: 16
D gene: -
J gene: TRBJ2-2
clone size: -
V gene: TRBV5-3
CDR3 protein: CARSLVQPWDTGELFF
CDR3 DNA: TGTGCCAGAAGCTTGGTACAGCCTTGGGACACCGGGGAGCTGTTTTTT

CDR3 length: 13
D gene: -
J gene: TRBJ2-7
clone size: few
V gene: TRBV13
CDR3 protein: CASSGLLGYEQYF
CDR3 DNA: TGTGCCAGCAGCGGGCTATTGGGCTACGAGCAGTACTTC

CDR3 length: 15
D gene: TRBD2
J gene: TRBJ2-7
clone size: -
V gene: TRBV13
CDR3 protein: CASSRSGRAGGEQYF
CDR3 DNA: TGTGCCAGCAGCCGTAGCGGGAGGGCCGGGGGCGAGCAGTACTTC

CDR3 length: 14
D gene: TRBD2
J gene: TRBJ2-2
clone size: once
V gene: TRBV6-6
CDR3 protein: CASKLAGNTGELFF
CDR3 DNA: TGTGCCAGCAAACTAGCGGGCAACACCGGGGAGCTGTTTTTT

CDR3 length: 15
D gene: TRBD1
J gene: TRBJ1-6
clone size: once
V gene: TRBV6-1
CDR3 protein: CASSGGQGARSPLHF
CDR3 DNA: TGTGCCAGCAGTGGAGGACAGGGGGCGCGATCACCCCTCCACTTT